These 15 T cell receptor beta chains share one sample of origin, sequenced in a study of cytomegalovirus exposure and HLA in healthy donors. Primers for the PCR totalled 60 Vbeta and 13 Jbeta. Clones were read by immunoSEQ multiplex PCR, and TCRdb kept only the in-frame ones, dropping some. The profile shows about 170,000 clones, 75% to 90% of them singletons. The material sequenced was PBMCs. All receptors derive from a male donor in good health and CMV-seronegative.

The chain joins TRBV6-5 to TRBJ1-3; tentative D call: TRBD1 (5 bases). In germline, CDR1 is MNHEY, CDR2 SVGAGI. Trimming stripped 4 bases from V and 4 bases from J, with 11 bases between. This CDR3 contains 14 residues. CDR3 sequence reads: CASSLAYRGNTIYF. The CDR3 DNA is TGTGCCAGCAGTTTAGCCTACAGGGGAAACACCATATATTTT.

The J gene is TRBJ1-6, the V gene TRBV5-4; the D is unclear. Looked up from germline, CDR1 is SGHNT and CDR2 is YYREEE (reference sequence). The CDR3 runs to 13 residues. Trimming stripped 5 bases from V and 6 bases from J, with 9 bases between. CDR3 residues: CASRSGINSPLHF. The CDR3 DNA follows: TGTGCCAGCAGGTCGGGGATTAATTCACCCCTCCACTTT. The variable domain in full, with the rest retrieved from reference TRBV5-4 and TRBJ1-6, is ETGVTQSPTHLIKTRGQQVTLRCSSQSGHNTVSWYQQALGQGPQFIFQYYREEENGRGNFPPRFSGLQFPNYSSELNVNALELDDSALYLCASRSGINSPLHFGNGTRLTVT.

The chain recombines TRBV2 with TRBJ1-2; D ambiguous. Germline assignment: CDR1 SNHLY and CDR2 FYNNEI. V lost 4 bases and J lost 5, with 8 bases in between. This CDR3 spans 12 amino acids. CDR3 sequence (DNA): TGTGCCAGCAGTGCCGGGAGTTATGGCTACACCTTC. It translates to CASSAGSYGYTF.

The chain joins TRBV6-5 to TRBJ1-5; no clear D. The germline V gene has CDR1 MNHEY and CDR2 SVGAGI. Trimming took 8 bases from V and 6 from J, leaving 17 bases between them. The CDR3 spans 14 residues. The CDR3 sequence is CASGSPRFGQPQHF. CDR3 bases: TGTGCCAGCGGTTCCCCCCGGTTTGGTCAGCCCCAGCATTTT.

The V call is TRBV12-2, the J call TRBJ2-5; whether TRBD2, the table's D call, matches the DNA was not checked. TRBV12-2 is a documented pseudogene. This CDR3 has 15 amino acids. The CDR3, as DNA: TGTGCAAGTCGCTTAGTGACTAGCGATGAAGAGACCCAGTACTTC. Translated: CASRLVTSDEETQYF.

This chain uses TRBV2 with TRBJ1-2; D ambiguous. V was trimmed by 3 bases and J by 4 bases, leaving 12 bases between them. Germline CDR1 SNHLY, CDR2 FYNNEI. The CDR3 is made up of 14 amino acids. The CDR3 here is CASSDSRPLYGYTF. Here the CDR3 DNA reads TGTGCCAGCAGTGATTCGCGGCCGCTCTATGGCTACACCTTC.

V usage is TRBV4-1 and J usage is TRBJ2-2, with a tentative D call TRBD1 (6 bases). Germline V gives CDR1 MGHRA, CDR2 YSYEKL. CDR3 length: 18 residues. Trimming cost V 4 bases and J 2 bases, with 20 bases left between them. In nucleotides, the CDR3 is TGCGCCAGCAGCCTCGGGCTGGTGAGAGGGGGAAACACCGGGGAGCTGTTTTTT. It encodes CASSLGLVRGGNTGELFF.

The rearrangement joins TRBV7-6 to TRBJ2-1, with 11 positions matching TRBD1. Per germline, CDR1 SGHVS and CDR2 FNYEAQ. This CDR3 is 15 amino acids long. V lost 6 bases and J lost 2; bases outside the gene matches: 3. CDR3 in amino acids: CASSKGQGAYNEQFF. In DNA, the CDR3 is TGTGCCAGCAGTAAGGGACAGGGGGCCTACAATGAGCAGTTCTTC.

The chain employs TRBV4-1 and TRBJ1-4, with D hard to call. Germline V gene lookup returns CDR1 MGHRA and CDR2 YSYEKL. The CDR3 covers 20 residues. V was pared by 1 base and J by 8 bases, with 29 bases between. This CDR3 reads CASSQADKDFLPVGSEKLFF. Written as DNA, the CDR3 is TGCGCCAGCAGCCAAGCAGACAAGGACTTCCTCCCGGTAGGTTCGGAAAAACTGTTTTTT.

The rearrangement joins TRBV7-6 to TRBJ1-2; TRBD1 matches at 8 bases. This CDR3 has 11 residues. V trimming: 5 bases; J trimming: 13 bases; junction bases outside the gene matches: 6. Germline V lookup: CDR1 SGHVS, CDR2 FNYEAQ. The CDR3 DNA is TGTGCCAGCAGCCTCGGACAGGGAAGCACCTTC. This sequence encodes CASSLGQGSTF.

This chain's CDR3 is CASKGQGNYEQYF. CDR3 nucleotides: TGTGCCAGCAAGGGACAGGGTAACTACGAGCAGTACTTC. J is TRBJ2-7 and V is TRBV11-2, with TRBD1 identical over 9 bases. Germline CDR1 is SGHAT and CDR2 is FQNNGV. The V gene end was trimmed by 7 bases and the J gene end by 3 bases; junction bases not matched to a gene: 4. CDR3 size: 13 residues.

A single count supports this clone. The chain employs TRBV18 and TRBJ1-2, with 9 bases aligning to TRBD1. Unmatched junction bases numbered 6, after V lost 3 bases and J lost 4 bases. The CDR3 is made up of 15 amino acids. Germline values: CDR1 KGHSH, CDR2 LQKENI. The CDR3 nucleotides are TGTGCCAGCTCACCCGAAACAGGGGGCAGCTATGGCTACACCTTC. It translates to CASSPETGGSYGYTF.

The CDR3 region has the DNA TGTGCCAGCAGTGAATTGGTTCAGGGATTAGGAGAGACCCAGTACTTC. Translation: CASSELVQGLGETQYF. The chain uses TRBV2 and TRBJ2-5, with a tentative D call TRBD1 (5 bases). Germline CDR1 SNHLY, CDR2 FYNNEI. This CDR3 has 16 residues. Trimming left V 2 bases short and J 4 bases short, with 17 bases between.

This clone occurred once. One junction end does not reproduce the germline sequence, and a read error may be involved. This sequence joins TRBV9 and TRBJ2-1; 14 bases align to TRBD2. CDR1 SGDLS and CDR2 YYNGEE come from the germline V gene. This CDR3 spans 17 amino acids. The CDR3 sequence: CASSAGLAGGSYNGQFF. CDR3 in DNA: TGTGCCAGCAGCGCCGGACTAGCGGGGGGCTCCTACAATGGGCAGTTCTTC.

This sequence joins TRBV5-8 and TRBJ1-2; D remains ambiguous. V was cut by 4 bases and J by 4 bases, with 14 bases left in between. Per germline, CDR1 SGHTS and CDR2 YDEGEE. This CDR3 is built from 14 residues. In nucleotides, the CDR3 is TGTGCCAGCAGCCCGGAGGGTCACCCCTATGGCTACACCTTC. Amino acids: CASSPEGHPYGYTF.